Following are 22 T cell receptor beta chains from one sample sequenced in a study of blood T cell repertoires in COVID-19. Clones were sequenced by immunoSEQ multiplex PCR, and TCRdb holds only the in-frame ones, with some missing. The data show about 220,000 clones, around 88% seen once. Sequencing was done on a sample of PBMCs or T cells enriched from blood (not recorded which). The origin of the receptors is a woman aged 45-65 years with acute COVID-19.

This clone was counted once. The chain links TRBV3-1 (or the pseudogene TRBV3-2) to TRBJ1-5; D is unresolved. Trimming left V 1 base short and J 5 bases short, with 6 bases between. CDR3 length: 13 residues. CDR1 is LGHDT and CDR2 is YNNKEL in the germline V gene (reference sequence). DNA for the CDR3: TGTGCCAGCAGCCAAGGCAGGTATCAGCCCCAGCATTTT. Residues: CASSQGRYQPQHF.

The V gene is TRBV28, the J gene TRBJ1-5; 8 positions agree with TRBD1. The CDR3 totals 13 residues. The germline gives CDR1 MDHEN, CDR2 SYDVKM. With 7 bases clipped from V and 15 bases from J, the junction kept 14 bases outside the gene matches. As DNA, the CDR3 is TGTGCCAGCAAGGGACAGGAGGAATACGGGGGGCATTTT. Translating it yields CASKGQEEYGGHF.

This clone showed up just once. This chain joins TRBV12-3 or TRBV12-4 and TRBJ1-1; unclear D gene. The CDR3 runs to 13 residues. Trimming pared 7 bases from V and 4 bases from J, leaving 13 bases between. CDR3 DNA: TGTGCCAGCACCCTAGGCGGGGTCACTGAAGCTTTCTTT. Its protein is CASTLGGVTEAFF.

The chain's CDR3 is CASSLEHRGRDTQYF. The CDR3 nucleotides are TGCGCCAGCAGCTTGGAGCACAGGGGGCGAGATACGCAGTATTTT. V is TRBV5-1 and J is TRBJ2-3; the match to TRBD1 covers 9 bases. The CDR3 runs 15 residues. Unmatched junction bases numbered 4, after V lost 0 bases and J lost 5 bases. Per germline, CDR1 SGHRS and CDR2 YFSETQ.

This rearrangement joins TRBV7-8 to TRBJ1-3; 7 nucleotides align to TRBD1. The ends lost 2 bases at V and 1 base at J; junction bases unmatched: 8. CDR1 is SGHVS, CDR2 FQNEAQ, per germline. The CDR3 totals 17 residues. This chain's CDR3 is CASSLLGQLISGNTIYF. The CDR3 coding sequence is TGTGCCAGCAGCTTATTGGGACAGTTGATTTCTGGAAACACCATATATTTT. The full variable domain, with the rest looked up from reference TRBV7-8 and TRBJ1-3, is GAGVSQSPRYKVAKRGQDVALRCDPISGHVSLFWYQQALGQGPEFLTYFQNEAQLDKSGLPSDRFFAERPEGSVSTLKIQRTQQEDSAVYLCASSLLGQLISGNTIYFGEGSWLTVV.

This sequence joins TRBV6-2 or TRBV6-3 and TRBJ2-3, with 11 bases lining up with TRBD2. The CDR3 spans 17 residues. The germline gives CDR1 MNHEY, CDR2 SVGEGT. V lost 0 bases, J lost 4 bases, and 6 bases stayed unmatched. CDR3 DNA: TGTGCCAGCAGTTACTCCCACGAACTAGCGGGAGCAGATACGCAGTATTTT. Translated, it gives CASSYSHELAGADTQYF.

The chain combines TRBV3-1 (or the pseudogene TRBV3-2) with TRBJ1-4; D might be TRBD1 (5 bases). V lost 4 bases and J 0 bases, leaving 12 bases between the germline ends. Germline values: CDR1 LGHDT, CDR2 YNNKEL (reference sequence). The CDR3 is 16 amino acids. CDR3 in DNA: TGTGCCAGCAGCCTCTCAGACAGAGCAACTAATGAAAAACTGTTTTTT. Protein product: CASSLSDRATNEKLFF.

This clone was recorded only once. The rearrangement joins TRBV7-2 to TRBJ2-7; tentative D call: TRBD1 (6 bases). The CDR3 runs to 14 residues. Germline assignment: CDR1 SGHTA and CDR2 FQGNSA. Trimming took 1 base from V and 3 from J, leaving 10 bases between them. CDR3 residues: CASSLDPGDYEQYF. The CDR3 coding sequence is TGTGCCAGCAGCTTAGATCCAGGGGACTACGAGCAGTACTTC.

The rearrangement joins TRBV2 to TRBJ2-2, with TRBD2 identical over 11 bases. CDR3 length: 16 amino acids. V dropped 4 bases and J dropped 9; count of bases not matched to a gene: 10. Per the germline V gene, CDR1 is SNHLY and CDR2 is FYNNEI. This CDR3 reads CASSGEVAGGTRELFF. The CDR3, as DNA: TGTGCCAGCAGTGGAGAGGTAGCGGGAGGGACCAGGGAGCTGTTTTTT.

This CDR3 reads CASSEGARQETQYF. DNA for the CDR3: TGTGCCAGCAGTGAAGGGGCCAGACAAGAGACCCAGTACTTC. This chain connects TRBV6-1 to TRBJ2-5; D not resolved. The V end was cut by 1 base, the J end by 2 bases, with 8 bases between. The germline CDR1 and CDR2 sequences are MNHNS and SASEGT. CDR3 size: 14 residues.

This clone occurred once. V is TRBV28 and J is TRBJ1-5, with TRBD1 as a possible D gene (5 bases). The ends were cut back, 4 bases at V and 0 bases at J, with 13 bases in the middle. Germline V lookup: CDR1 MDHEN, CDR2 SYDVKM. The CDR3 is 16 amino acids. The CDR3 here is CASSSRDYRSNQPQHF. Here the CDR3 DNA reads TGTGCCAGCAGTTCCAGGGATTACCGTAGCAATCAGCCCCAGCATTTT.

For this clone: This sample also contains other DNA sequences that code for the same CDR3. The chain joins TRBV5-1 to TRBJ2-5; D may be TRBD2 (6 bases). V lost 0 bases and J 1 base, leaving 10 bases between the germline ends. The germline V gene has CDR1 SGHRS and CDR2 YFSETQ. This CDR3 spans 15 amino acids. For the CDR3, the DNA is TGCGCCAGCAGCTTGGGGGCGGGATTCCAAGAGACCCAGTACTTC. Encoded protein: CASSLGAGFQETQYF.

This chain connects TRBV9 to TRBJ1-3, with 8 bases identical to TRBD1. J lost 6 bases, V lost 4 bases, and 6 bases had no gene match. The CDR3 extends over 14 amino acids. Germline CDR1 is SGDLS and CDR2 is YYNGEE. This CDR3 reads CASSPRTGLNTIYF. In DNA, the CDR3 is TGTGCCAGCAGCCCCCGGACAGGGTTAAACACCATATATTTT.

The rearrangement uses TRBV28 and TRBJ2-1, with 9 bases aligning to TRBD1. V was pared by 6 bases and J by 6 bases, with 9 bases of the junction left unmatched. This CDR3 is 15 amino acids long. CDR1 MDHEN and CDR2 SYDVKM come from the germline V gene. This CDR3 is CASRRGTGQRNEQFF. CDR3 in DNA: TGTGCCAGCAGACGCGGGACAGGGCAGCGCAATGAGCAGTTCTTC.

This rearrangement joins TRBV3-1 (or the pseudogene TRBV3-2) to TRBJ2-7; TRBD2 matches at 10 bases. V lost 4 bases and J lost 4; bases outside the gene matches: 7. This CDR3 is 15 amino acids long. CDR1 and CDR2 (germline): LGHDT, YNNKEL (reference sequence). The CDR3, as DNA: TGTGCCAGCAGCCTCTCGACTAGCGGGTTATACGAGCAGTACTTC. This sequence encodes CASSLSTSGLYEQYF.

This chain links TRBV5-4 with TRBJ1-2, with 10 positions matching TRBD1. The CDR3 is made up of 14 amino acids. Trimming at V came to 3 bases and at J to 3 bases, leaving 2 bases not matched to a gene. Germline values: CDR1 SGHNT, CDR2 YYREEE (reference sequence). The CDR3 here is CASSSTGGDYGYTF. In nucleotides, the CDR3 is TGTGCCAGCAGCTCGACAGGGGGCGACTATGGCTACACCTTC.

The chain uses TRBV4-2 and TRBJ2-1, with 10 bases aligning to TRBD2. This CDR3 region has 16 residues. Germline CDR1 and CDR2: LGHNA and YNFKEQ. The V gene end was trimmed by 5 bases and the J gene end by 8 bases; junction bases not matched to a gene: 12. CDR3 DNA sequence: TGTGCCAGCAGCACTGCCGAACTAGCGGGATTCGATGAGCAGTTCTTC. Its translation: CASSTAELAGFDEQFF.

The CDR3 DNA sequence: TGCAGCGCAGAGGGACAGGGAGCTAACACCATATATTTT. Translated: CSAEGQGANTIYF. The genes are TRBV29-1 and TRBJ1-3; 9 bases are a match to TRBD1. V trimming: 7 bases; J trimming: 7 bases; junction bases outside the gene matches: 8. Germline CDR1 and CDR2: SQVTM and ANQGSEA. The CDR3 covers 13 residues.

This CDR3 is CASSFRPGQWDEKLFF. CDR3 nucleotide sequence: TGTGCCAGCAGCTTTAGACCGGGACAGTGGGATGAAAAACTGTTTTTT. The gene calls are TRBV7-2 and TRBJ1-4; the match to TRBD1 covers 7 bases. Germline CDR1 reads SGHTA; CDR2 reads FQGNSA. The trim removed 3 bases at V and 6 bases at J, leaving 10 bases unmatched. This CDR3 region has 16 residues.

The chain joins TRBV10-3 to TRBJ2-1, with D hard to call. With 0 bases removed from V and 0 bases from J, the gap between germline ends came to 12 bases. The CDR3 consists of 17 residues. Per germline, CDR1 ENHRY and CDR2 SYGVKD. Here the CDR3 reads CAISESLGSSSYNEQFF. The CDR3 coding sequence is TGTGCCATCAGTGAGTCGCTAGGATCCAGCTCCTACAATGAGCAGTTCTTC.

This clone was observed a handful of times. This sequence joins TRBV7-9 and TRBJ1-1, with 10 positions matching TRBD1. J was trimmed by 0 bases and V by 3 bases; bases with no gene match: 4. Germline assignment: CDR1 SEHNR and CDR2 FQNEAQ (reference sequence). The CDR3 sequence is 16 residues long. In DNA form, the CDR3 reads TGTGCCAGCAGCTTCGGGGACAGGGGACTGAACACTGAAGCTTTCTTT. It yields the protein CASSFGDRGLNTEAFF.

This sequence joins TRBV25-1 and TRBJ2-3; 10 bases agree with TRBD2. Germline trimming cut 6 bases from V and 5 bases from J; bases unmatched to any gene: 14. CDR1 is MGHDK and CDR2 is SYGVNS in the germline V gene. CDR3 size: 17 residues. CDR3: CASRRGYGLAGGDTQYF. The CDR3 DNA reads as TGTGCCAGCAGGAGAGGCTACGGGTTAGCGGGAGGAGATACGCAGTATTTT. The variable domain in full, completed from reference TRBV25-1 and TRBJ2-3, reads EADIYQTPRYLVIGTGKKITLECSQTMGHDKMYWYQQDPGMELHLIHYSYGVNSTEKGDLSSESTVSRIRTEHFPLTLESARPSHTSQYLCASRRGYGLAGGDTQYFGPGTRLTVL.